The next 4 T cell receptor beta chains were all read from a single sample in a study of blood T cell repertoires in COVID-19. Libraries were prepared by immunoSEQ multiplex PCR; TCRdb keeps only in-frame clonotypes and omits some of them. The data show more than 300,000 clones, 80% to 95% seen once. Sequencing input: PBMCs or T cells enriched from blood (not recorded which). All receptors come from a woman aged 25 to 39 who had recovered from COVID-19.

The chain is built from TRBV4-3 and TRBJ1-4; D call uncertain. The germline V gene has CDR1 LGHNA and CDR2 YSLEER. This CDR3 has 17 amino acids. The V end lost 0 bases, the J end lost 0 bases, and 11 bases lay between the germline ends. DNA for the CDR3: TGCGCCAGCAGCCAAGATATAGCCTTAGCAACTAATGAAAAACTGTTTTTT. This sequence encodes CASSQDIALATNEKLFF.

The chain joins TRBV18 to TRBJ1-5; 9 bases agree with TRBD1. Trimming removed 8 bases from V and 5 bases from J; junction bases left unmatched: 4. This CDR3 is built from 13 residues. CDR1 is KGHSH and CDR2 is LQKENI in the germline V gene. This CDR3 reads CASQGDRDQPQHF. CDR3 DNA sequence: TGTGCCAGCCAAGGGGACAGGGATCAGCCCCAGCATTTT.

J is TRBJ1-1 and V is TRBV7-9; D unresolved. The CDR3 loop spans 13 amino acids. Trimming pared 2 bases from V and 7 bases from J, leaving 11 bases between. Germline lookup yields CDR1 SEHNR and CDR2 FQNEAQ (reference sequence). CDR3 loop: CASSLNTVLEAFF. As DNA, the CDR3 is TGTGCCAGCAGCTTAAATACTGTCCTTGAAGCTTTCTTT.

As concerns this clone: Other nucleotide sequences in the sample specify the same CDR3. The J gene is TRBJ2-7, the V gene TRBV19; 7 bases map to TRBD1. The V segment lost 5 bases and the J segment 1 base; nucleotides outside the gene matches: 5. This CDR3 region has 14 residues. The germline gives CDR1 LNHDA, CDR2 SQIVND (reference sequence). Here the CDR3 reads CASSPRTGSYEQYF. In nucleotides, the CDR3 is TGTGCCAGTAGTCCTCGGACAGGATCCTACGAGCAGTACTTC.